This TCR beta chain was found in a study of control samples from healthy donors and cancer patients. The CDR3 length is 16 residues. The V end was cut by 2 bases, the J end by 5 bases, with 16 bases between. The germline V gene has CDR1 GTSNPN and CDR2 SVGIG (reference sequence). Generated by immunoSEQ multiplex PCR, the TCRdb table keeps only in-frame clones and is missing some. The data contain over 200,000 clones, over 70% of them singletons. This chain joins TRBV30 and TRBJ1-6; D is possibly TRBD1 (5 bases). The source material was PBMCs. The source of this sequence is a woman in her fifties or sixties with lung cancer. The CDR3 protein is CAWSTNDRGNNSPLHF. CDR3 bases: TGTGCCTGGAGTACTAACGACAGAGGGAATAATTCACCCCTCCACTTT.